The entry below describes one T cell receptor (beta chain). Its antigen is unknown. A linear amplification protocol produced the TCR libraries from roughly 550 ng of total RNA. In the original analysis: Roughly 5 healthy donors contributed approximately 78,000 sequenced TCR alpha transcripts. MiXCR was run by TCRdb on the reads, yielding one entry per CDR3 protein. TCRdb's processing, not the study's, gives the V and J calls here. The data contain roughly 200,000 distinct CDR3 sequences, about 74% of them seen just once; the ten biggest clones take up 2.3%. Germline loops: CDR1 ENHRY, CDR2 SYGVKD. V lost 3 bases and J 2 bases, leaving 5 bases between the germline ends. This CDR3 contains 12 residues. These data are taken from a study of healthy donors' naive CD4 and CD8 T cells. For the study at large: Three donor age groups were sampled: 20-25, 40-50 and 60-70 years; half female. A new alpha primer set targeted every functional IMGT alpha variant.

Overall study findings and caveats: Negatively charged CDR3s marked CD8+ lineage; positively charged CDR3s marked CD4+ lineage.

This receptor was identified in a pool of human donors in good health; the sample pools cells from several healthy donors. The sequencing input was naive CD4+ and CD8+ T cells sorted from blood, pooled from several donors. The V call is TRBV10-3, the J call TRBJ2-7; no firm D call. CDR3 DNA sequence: TGTGCCATCAGTGAAGTTACCTACGAGCAGTACTTC. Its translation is CAISEVTYEQYF.